Each of the 29 T cell receptor beta chains below was sequenced from the same sample in a study of blood T cell repertoires in COVID-19. Sequencing was performed with immunoSEQ multiplex PCR; in TCRdb, only in-frame clones are kept and a portion is missing. The sample consists of more than 95,000 clones, about 80% of them appearing once. Sequenced material: peripheral blood. These receptors all stem from a man aged 55-75 years with acute or convalescent COVID-19.

The chain has TRBV27 and TRBJ1-5; no firm D call. Looked up from germline, CDR1 is MNHEY and CDR2 is SMNVEV (reference sequence). Deletions cut 10 bases from V and 1 base from J, with 17 bases between. This CDR3 comprises 15 residues. The CDR3 nucleotides read TGTGCCACCCGGTTGGGCGGACTCAGCAATCAGCCCCAGCATTTT. Translation gives CATRLGGLSNQPQHF.

The chain couples TRBV4-1 to TRBJ1-4; unclear D gene. The CDR3 has 19 residues. From germline, CDR1 is MGHRA and CDR2 YSYEKL. The V and J ends lost 4 bases and 0 bases respectively, with 21 bases between them. The CDR3 reads CASSLRGRANTATNEKLFF. The CDR3 DNA follows: TGCGCCAGCAGCCTAAGAGGCCGTGCTAATACTGCAACTAATGAAAAACTGTTTTTT.

The table lists this clone with many counts. The chain is built from TRBV6-2 or TRBV6-3 and TRBJ1-5; the D gene is possibly TRBD1 (5 bases). V lost 4 bases and J lost 7, with 17 bases in between. The CDR3 is 15 amino acids. Germline CDR1 and CDR2: MNHEY and SVGEGT. The CDR3, as DNA: TGTGCCAGCAGTTGGACGGGGGGAGTGTTCCAGCCCCAGCATTTT. It specifies CASSWTGGVFQPQHF.

V is TRBV15 and J is TRBJ1-3; no definite D call. The germline CDR1 and CDR2 sequences are LNHNV and YYDKDF (reference sequence). The CDR3 contains 15 residues. The ends were cut back, 0 bases at V and 2 bases at J, with 8 bases in the middle. Here the CDR3 reads CATSRDTGAGNTIYF. Written as DNA, the CDR3 is TGTGCCACCAGCAGAGATACGGGAGCTGGAAACACCATATATTTT.

The V call is TRBV27, the J call TRBJ1-2; 7 nucleotides match TRBD1. This CDR3 comprises 13 residues. The V segment lost 8 bases and the J segment 4 bases; nucleotides outside the gene matches: 7. Germline V lookup: CDR1 MNHEY, CDR2 SMNVEV (reference sequence). The CDR3 region is CASPDRAPYGYTF. The CDR3 DNA follows: TGTGCCAGCCCTGACAGGGCCCCCTATGGCTACACCTTC.

V usage is TRBV30 and J usage is TRBJ2-2; 7 nucleotides agree with TRBD2. V was pared by 2 bases and J by 1 base, with 4 bases of the junction left unmatched. CDR3 length: 15 residues. CDR1 is GTSNPN and CDR2 is SVGIG in the germline V gene (reference sequence). The DNA for the CDR3 is TGTGCCTGGAGTCGGACTAGTCAGAACACCGGGGAGCTGTTTTTT. This encodes CAWSRTSQNTGELFF.

In nucleotides, the CDR3 is TGCGCCAGCAGCTTGGGGCAGGGATCCAACGAGCAGTACTTC. Encoded protein: CASSLGQGSNEQYF. The chain joins TRBV5-1 to TRBJ2-7; weak D call: TRBD1 (5 bases). Trimming left V 0 bases short and J 5 bases short, with 12 bases between. The CDR3 sequence is 14 residues long. Germline loops: CDR1 SGHRS, CDR2 YFSETQ.

There are a few counts of this clone. The chain uses TRBV30 and TRBJ2-7; D is unclear. The CDR3 has 13 residues. CDR1 is GTSNPN, CDR2 SVGIG, per germline (reference sequence). V shed 2 bases and J shed 0 bases, with 8 bases lying between them. The CDR3 bases are TGTGCCTGGAGTCTTGGCAGCTCCTACGAGCAGTACTTC. Encoded protein: CAWSLGSSYEQYF. The whole variable domain, remainder taken from reference TRBV30 and TRBJ2-7, is SQTIHQWPATLVQPVGSPLSLECTVEGTSNPNLYWYRQAAGRGLQLLFYSVGIGQISSEVPQNLSASRPQDRQFILSSKKLLLSDSGFYLCAWSLGSSYEQYFGPGTRLTVT.

The CDR3 is CASSLQWATDTQYF. CDR3 nucleotide sequence: TGTGCCAGCAGTTTACAGTGGGCCACAGATACGCAGTATTTT. V is TRBV27 and J is TRBJ2-3; D is undetermined. V lost 2 bases to trimming and J lost 2 bases, with 8 bases between them. Germline V CDR1 and CDR2: MNHEY, SMNVEV (reference sequence). This CDR3 spans 14 amino acids.

This clone was recorded once. The chain joins TRBV19 to TRBJ1-2; D is unclear. The length of the CDR3 is 13 residues. CDR1 LNHDA and CDR2 SQIVND come from the germline V gene (reference sequence). Trimming removed 3 bases at V and 7 bases at J, with 12 bases between. The CDR3 nucleotides are TGTGCCAGTAGTATCAAAGGAGTCGTTGGCTACACCTTC. The encoded protein is CASSIKGVVGYTF. The full variable domain, its missing parts supplied by reference TRBV19 and TRBJ1-2, is DGGITQSPKYLFRKEGQNVTLSCEQNLNHDAMYWYRQDPGQGLRLIYYSQIVNDFQKGDIAEGYSVSREKKESFPLTVTSAQKNPTAFYLCASSIKGVVGYTFGSGTRLTVV.

This clone was recorded once. The rearrangement links TRBV11-2 to TRBJ2-7; 7 bases match TRBD1. The germline V gene encodes CDR1 SGHAT and CDR2 FQNNGV. After removal of 6 bases from V and 3 bases from J, the junction contained 8 bases not matched to a gene. The CDR3 is 14 residues long. The CDR3 nucleotides read TGTGCCAGCAGGCATTTTGGGGACAGCTACGAGCAGTACTTC. Amino acids: CASRHFGDSYEQYF.

The genes are TRBV24-1 and TRBJ2-3; TRBD2 matches at 12 bases. CDR1 is KGHDR, CDR2 SFDVKD, per germline. CDR3 size: 16 residues. V shed 4 bases and J 5 bases; nucleotides not matched to a gene: 6. For the CDR3, the DNA is TGTGCCACCAGTGAGACTAGCGGGAGAACGGTAGATACGCAGTATTTT. Translation: CATSETSGRTVDTQYF.

V usage is TRBV9 and J usage is TRBJ1-5, with TRBD1 matching 8 bases. V lost 0 bases to trimming and J lost 5 bases; unmatched junction nucleotides: 4. The CDR3 spans 15 residues. Germline V gene data show CDR1 as SGDLS and CDR2 as YYNGEE. Here the CDR3 reads CASSVGGQVHQPQHF. In DNA, the CDR3 is TGTGCCAGCAGCGTAGGGGGACAGGTTCATCAGCCCCAGCATTTT.

The chain links TRBV5-1 to TRBJ1-4; 8 bases map to TRBD1. The trim removed 5 bases at V and 0 bases at J, leaving 6 bases unmatched. The germline V gene has CDR1 SGHRS and CDR2 YFSETQ. The CDR3 runs 16 residues. The CDR3 spells CASSSTGDATNEKLFF. The CDR3 DNA is TGCGCCAGCAGTTCGACAGGGGATGCAACTAATGAAAAACTGTTTTTT.

This rearrangement joins TRBV24-1 to TRBJ2-1; the D is unclear. Germline loops: CDR1 KGHDR, CDR2 SFDVKD. The length of the CDR3 is 12 residues. Between the trimmed V and J ends, which lost 3 bases and 10 bases, there was a span of 9 bases. The CDR3 nucleotides are TGTGCCACCAGTGATGCTCGAGAGGAGCAGTTCTTC. Translating it yields CATSDAREEQFF.

The chain is built from TRBV18 and TRBJ2-4, with 10 bases lining up with TRBD2. V dropped 0 bases and J dropped 6; count of bases not matched to a gene: 5. Germline CDR1 is KGHSH and CDR2 is LQKENI. This CDR3 is built from 16 residues. CDR3 protein: CASSPPASGSRNIQYF. DNA for the CDR3: TGTGCCAGCTCACCACCGGCTAGCGGGAGCAGAAACATTCAGTACTTC.

J is TRBJ1-5 and V is TRBV7-8, with TRBD1 identical over 10 bases. The germline V gene encodes CDR1 SGHVS and CDR2 FQNEAQ. J was trimmed by 7 bases and V by 4 bases; bases with no gene match: 10. CDR3 length equals 16 residues. For the CDR3, the DNA is TGTGCCAGCAGCTCCTCGGGACAGGGGACTGGCCAGCCCCAGCATTTT. It specifies CASSSSGQGTGQPQHF.

This clone was observed a single time. This chain connects TRBV25-1 to TRBJ1-2; 8 bases are a match to TRBD1. CDR1 is MGHDK, CDR2 SYGVNS, per germline. This CDR3 has 16 amino acids. V dropped 3 bases and J dropped 2; count of bases not matched to a gene: 8. CDR3 protein: CASSDPSRGQNYGYTF. CDR3 DNA sequence: TGTGCCAGCAGTGACCCCTCCAGGGGGCAGAACTATGGCTACACCTTC.

V is TRBV12-5 and J is TRBJ1-1; D not resolved. Germline loops: CDR1 LGHNT, CDR2 FRNRAP. V lost 5 bases to trimming and J lost 3 bases, with 7 bases between them. The CDR3 runs to 12 residues. The CDR3 bases are TGTGCTAGTGGTCAGAAATACACTGAAGCTTTCTTT. Protein product: CASGQKYTEAFF.

Of note for this clone: The same CDR3 also results from other DNA sequences found in this sample. V usage is TRBV18 and J usage is TRBJ2-2, with D unclear. Germline CDR1 is KGHSH and CDR2 is LQKENI. The CDR3 spans 15 residues. The V end was cut by 1 base, the J end by 0 bases, with 6 bases between. The CDR3 spells CASSPRQANTGELFF. The CDR3 coding sequence is TGTGCCAGCTCACCACGGCAGGCGAACACCGGGGAGCTGTTTTTT.

V and J are TRBV7-8 and TRBJ2-3; D unresolved. The CDR3 consists of 13 residues. Trimming stripped 2 bases from V and 2 bases from J, with 5 bases between. Germline loops: CDR1 SGHVS, CDR2 FQNEAQ. The CDR3 DNA reads as TGTGCCAGCAGCTTATCCCACACAGATACGCAGTATTTT. Protein product: CASSLSHTDTQYF.

The DNA for the CDR3 is TGTGCCAACCGGGAGGTCGGATTGTGGGAGACCCAGTACTTC. Its protein is CANREVGLWETQYF. This chain joins TRBV2 and TRBJ2-5, with 7 bases fitting TRBD2. Germline CDR1 and CDR2: SNHLY and FYNNEI. This CDR3 has 14 amino acids. The V segment lost 10 bases and the J segment 5 bases; nucleotides outside the gene matches: 13.

J is TRBJ2-3 and V is TRBV18; unclear D gene. The CDR3 contains 14 residues. The germline V and J ends were trimmed by 5 bases and 2 bases, with 11 bases remaining between them. The germline V gene has CDR1 KGHSH and CDR2 LQKENI. CDR3 protein: CASSGLTVTDTQYF. The CDR3 bases are TGTGCCAGCTCAGGGCTAACAGTCACAGATACGCAGTATTTT.

V gene TRBV11-3 combines with J gene TRBJ2-3, with D unresolved. The V end was cut by 1 base, the J end by 0 bases, with 8 bases between. This CDR3 is 15 amino acids long. The germline V gene encodes CDR1 SGHNT and CDR2 YENEEA. The CDR3 nucleotides read TGTGCCAGCAGCTTAGGACAAACGAGCACAGATACGCAGTATTTT. Its translation: CASSLGQTSTDTQYF.

V gene TRBV7-8 combines with J gene TRBJ1-1, with 7 bases aligning to TRBD1. This CDR3 has 14 amino acids. The V and J ends lost 1 base and 8 bases, in that order; junction bases with no gene match: 7. The germline V gene has CDR1 SGHVS and CDR2 FQNEAQ. The CDR3 coding sequence is TGTGCCAGCAGCTTAGAGCTACAGGGGAACGAAGCTTTCTTT. It translates to CASSLELQGNEAFF.

J is TRBJ1-5 and V is TRBV3-1 (or the pseudogene TRBV3-2); D is unresolved. V lost 0 bases to trimming and J lost 7 bases, with 7 bases between them. CDR1 LGHDT and CDR2 YNNKEL come from the germline V gene (reference sequence). This CDR3 comprises 13 residues. The chain's CDR3 is CASSQDGKQPQHF. As DNA, the CDR3 is TGTGCCAGCAGCCAAGACGGTAAACAGCCCCAGCATTTT.

In DNA, the CDR3 is TGTGCCAGCAGTCAGAATTCACCCCTCCACTTT. It specifies CASSQNSPLHF. The chain joins TRBV6-2 or TRBV6-3 to TRBJ1-6; D remains ambiguous. CDR3 length equals 11 residues. Trimming stripped 5 bases from V and 7 bases from J, with 3 bases between. Germline assignment: CDR1 MNHEY and CDR2 SVGEGT.

The chain couples TRBV5-5 to TRBJ2-1; 9 positions match TRBD1. Looked up from germline, CDR1 is SGHKS and CDR2 is YYEKEE (reference sequence). This CDR3 spans 14 amino acids. J was trimmed by 9 bases and V by 2 bases; bases with no gene match: 6. This chain's CDR3 is CASSFGTGSGEQFF. Here the CDR3 DNA reads TGTGCCAGCAGCTTCGGGACAGGGAGTGGTGAGCAGTTCTTC.

The chain is built from TRBV6-2 or TRBV6-3 and TRBJ2-7, with TRBD1 identical over 7 bases. Trimming cost V 6 bases and J 4 bases; bases outside gene matches: 3. This CDR3 contains 12 residues. Germline-derived CDR1 and CDR2 are MNHEY and SVGEGT. The DNA for the CDR3 is TGTGCCAGCAGCCCCAGGGGGTACGAGCAGTACGTC. It yields the protein CASSPRGYEQYV.